This T cell receptor beta chain was recorded in a study of human T cells and chemical hapten exposure. The V and J ends lost 4 bases and 7 bases respectively, with 30 bases between them. Germline V gene sequence: CDR1 SGHTS, CDR2 YDEGEE. This CDR3 is built from 18 residues. The time point denotes: patch test 2, 6 weeks after DPC sensitization. The treatment: therapeutic diphenylcyclopropenone sensitization with weekly scalp DPC. Per the authors' pipeline: There were a median of approximately 96,000 TCRs per sample, with a range from about 23,224 to 690,600. MiXCR, run by TCRdb on the RACE reads, gives a single entry per CDR3 protein. None of the V and J calls come from the authors' own analysis; TCRdb made them. The data contain hundreds of thousands of distinct CDR3 sequences, about 6% of them singletons.

The chain joins TRBV5-8 to TRBJ2-7, with D tentatively TRBD1 (6 bases). The sequences come from whole blood, collected in connection with sensitization to the hapten diphenylcyclopropenone (DPC). The source is a woman between 18 and 29 years old with alopecia areata. Some clones in this sample may be carry-over from other donors' samples. CDR3 in amino acids: CASSPRPSTAAGAGEQYF. The CDR3 coding sequence is TGTGCCAGCAGCCCGAGGCCCTCAACCGCGGCAGGGGCAGGGGAGCAGTACTTC.